This TCR beta chain appears in the sequencing data of a study of CD8 T cells in Susac syndrome. Germline CDR1 and CDR2: LGHNA and YSLEER. This CDR3 is 16 amino acids long. The V and J ends lost 2 bases and 0 bases, in that order; junction bases with no gene match: 2. Random hexamers served to reverse transcribe about 0.45 to 1 ug RNA. The CDR3 of TCR beta was amplified by immunoSEQ multiplex PCR across 54 Vbeta and 13 Jbeta. TCRdb reprocessed the immunoSEQ multiplex PCR reads via MiXCR and lists one record per CDR3 protein. The sample yields hundreds of thousands of distinct CDR3 sequences, 85% seen once. In blood CD8+ and CD4+ T cells, TCR beta underwent sequencing. Negative isolation yielded CD8+ and CD4+ T cells; FACS enriched TEMRA cells.

This receptor was obtained from a human donor with multiple sclerosis. The J gene is TRBJ2-1, the V gene TRBV4-3; TRBD2 aligns across 9 bases. Sequencing was done on a sample of CD8+ T cells from PBMCs. This chain's CDR3 is CASSQLAGSSYNEQFF. The CDR3 DNA follows: TGCGCCAGCAGCCAACTAGCGGGGAGCTCCTACAATGAGCAGTTCTTC.